These 18 T cell receptor beta chains were all obtained from the same sample, sequenced in a study of cytomegalovirus exposure and HLA in healthy donors. Researchers ran the PCR with 60 Vbeta and 13 Jbeta primers. Method: immunoSEQ multiplex PCR; TCRdb's copy keeps in-frame clones and lacks some. The profile covers some 150,000 clones, with around four fifths appearing a single time and 1.3% taken by the ten largest. Input material: PBMCs. These TCRs come from a woman aged 45 to 65 in good health and CMV-seronegative.

The sample holds one count of this clone. The rearrangement uses TRBV9 and TRBJ2-1; 10 bases fit TRBD2. V shed 4 bases, J shed 6 bases, and the junction held 10 bases outside the gene matches. The CDR3 has 16 amino acids. Germline V CDR1 and CDR2: SGDLS, YYNGEE. CDR3: CASSPPFQRGGNEQFF. CDR3 DNA: TGTGCCAGCAGCCCTCCTTTCCAGCGGGGGGGCAATGAGCAGTTCTTC.

The V gene is TRBV7-2, the J gene TRBJ1-1; D remains unclear. This CDR3 spans 15 amino acids. Germline-derived CDR1 and CDR2 are SGHTA and FQGNSA. Trimming removed 1 base from V and 4 bases from J, with 13 bases in between. CDR3 nucleotides: TGTGCCAGCAGCTTAGTGGGCAGCCCTCCCACTGAAGCTTTCTTT. This gives the protein CASSLVGSPPTEAFF.

V gene TRBV4-1 combines with J gene TRBJ2-7; D may be TRBD1 (5 bases). V lost 0 bases, J lost 4 bases, and 13 bases lay in between. Germline V gives CDR1 MGHRA, CDR2 YSYEKL. This CDR3 region has 15 residues. CDR3 sequence: CASSQEWQGRYEQYF. DNA of the CDR3: TGCGCCAGCAGCCAAGAATGGCAGGGCAGATACGAGCAGTACTTC.

The chain carries TRBV6-1 and TRBJ2-5; D may be TRBD2 (5 bases). The J call may be incorrect, as the DNA end agrees better with TRBJ2-7. CDR3 size: 14 residues. In germline, CDR1 is MNHNS, CDR2 SASEGT. The CDR3 region has the DNA TGTGCCAGCAGTGTATCCGGGATCACCTACGAGCAGTACTTC. It yields the protein CASSVSGITYEQYF.

The rearrangement links TRBV9 to TRBJ2-3; 9 bases are a match to TRBD2. Germline V gene sequence: CDR1 SGDLS, CDR2 YYNGEE. V shed 0 bases and J 2 bases; nucleotides not matched to a gene: 1. This CDR3 region has 15 residues. This CDR3 is CASSVGGGATDTQYF. The CDR3 DNA reads as TGTGCCAGCAGCGTAGGCGGGGGGGCCACAGATACGCAGTATTTT.

J is TRBJ2-2 and V is TRBV7-9; TRBD1 matches 7 bases. This CDR3 comprises 14 residues. Germline V gene sequence: CDR1 SEHNR, CDR2 FQNEAQ (reference sequence). V dropped 8 bases and J dropped 4; count of bases not matched to a gene: 7. The CDR3 region is CASDSTGATGELFF. CDR3 in DNA: TGTGCCAGCGATAGTACAGGGGCCACCGGGGAGCTGTTTTTT.

Only one count was recorded for this clone. This rearrangement joins TRBV4-1 to TRBJ2-2; D call uncertain. The CDR3 length is 15 residues. CDR1 is MGHRA, CDR2 YSYEKL, per germline. V was trimmed by 4 bases and J by 4 bases, leaving 13 bases between them. CDR3 sequence: CASSPTSSGTGELFF. In DNA form, the CDR3 reads TGCGCCAGCAGCCCCACTTCATCGGGCACCGGGGAGCTGTTTTTT.

This clone was seen only a few times. The gene calls are TRBV28 and TRBJ2-6, with a weak D call TRBD2 (5 bases). With 5 bases removed from V and 2 bases from J, the gap between germline ends came to 16 bases. This CDR3 is built from 17 residues. Germline CDR1 reads MDHEN; CDR2 reads SYDVKM. CDR3: CASSRTFSGTGANVLTF. The CDR3 bases are TGTGCCAGCAGTCGGACTTTTTCTGGGACTGGGGCCAACGTCCTGACTTTC.

This chain uses TRBV5-4 with TRBJ1-4; 9 bases agree with TRBD1. Germline CDR1 and CDR2: SGHNT and YYREEE (reference sequence). V shed 5 bases, J shed 8 bases, and the junction held 10 bases outside the gene matches. This CDR3 spans 15 amino acids. The CDR3, as DNA: TGTGCCAGCAGTCGAGCCGGGACAGGGCACGAAAAACTGTTTTTT. This sequence encodes CASSRAGTGHEKLFF.

This sequence joins TRBV28 and TRBJ2-1; 11 nucleotides match TRBD1. The CDR3 runs to 16 residues. Germline assignment: CDR1 MDHEN and CDR2 SYDVKM. The V segment lost 5 bases and the J segment 3 bases; nucleotides outside the gene matches: 6. Here the CDR3 reads CASSPPGTGGYNEQFF. The CDR3 nucleotides read TGTGCCAGCAGTCCTCCCGGGACAGGGGGCTACAATGAGCAGTTCTTC.

This rearrangement joins TRBV5-1 to TRBJ1-2, with a possible D match to TRBD1 (5 bases). CDR3 length: 13 residues. Germline CDR1 and CDR2: SGHRS and YFSETQ. The ends were cut back, 1 base at V and 4 bases at J, with 8 bases in the middle. CDR3 in amino acids: CASSLQGAYGYTF. The DNA for the CDR3 is TGCGCCAGCAGCTTGCAGGGTGCCTATGGCTACACCTTC.

The chain couples TRBV18 to TRBJ2-7; possible D gene TRBD1, 6 bases. Germline V lookup: CDR1 KGHSH, CDR2 LQKENI. CDR3 length: 12 amino acids. Trimming pared 1 base from V and 7 bases from J, leaving 8 bases between. CDR3 sequence (DNA): TGTGCCAGCTCACCACAGGGGGTAGAGCAGTACTTC. This encodes CASSPQGVEQYF.

The J gene is TRBJ2-5, the V gene TRBV9, with 11 bases matching TRBD2. Germline loops: CDR1 SGDLS, CDR2 YYNGEE. There are 16 residues in the CDR3. V trimming: 0 bases; J trimming: 6 bases; junction bases outside the gene matches: 7. CDR3 coding DNA: TGTGCCAGCAGCGTAGAAGTTAGCGGGGGGGCAAAGACCCAGTACTTC. Translated: CASSVEVSGGAKTQYF.

The sample holds a few counts of this clone. The chain links TRBV2 to TRBJ2-2, with 13 bases matching TRBD2. The CDR3 consists of 16 residues. The germline V gene has CDR1 SNHLY and CDR2 FYNNEI. After removal of 5 bases from V and 7 bases from J, the junction contained 7 bases not matched to a gene. Here the CDR3 reads CASSPRTSGGVGELFF. CDR3 nucleotide sequence: TGTGCCAGCAGTCCGCGGACTAGCGGGGGAGTCGGGGAGCTGTTTTTT.

The chain couples TRBV5-6 to TRBJ2-7, with 10 positions matching TRBD2. Unmatched junction bases numbered 7, after V lost 1 base and J lost 0 bases. Germline CDR1 is SGHDT and CDR2 is YYEEEE. The CDR3 length is 17 residues. The CDR3 loop is CASSLIAGTSDSYEQYF. The CDR3 DNA follows: TGTGCCAGCAGCTTGATTGCCGGGACTAGCGACTCCTACGAGCAGTACTTC.

The chain employs TRBV29-1 and TRBJ2-1; 12 nucleotides align to TRBD2. Germline trimming cut 2 bases from V and 6 bases from J; bases unmatched to any gene: 8. Germline-derived CDR1 and CDR2 are SQVTM and ANQGSEA. The CDR3 has 16 residues. CDR3 region: CSVERGTSGLTNEQFF. The DNA of the CDR3 is TGCAGCGTTGAAAGGGGGACTAGCGGGTTAACCAATGAGCAGTTCTTC.

V gene TRBV11-1 combines with J gene TRBJ2-1; D possibly corresponds to TRBD1 (8 bases). CDR3 length: 16 residues. The germline V and J ends were trimmed by 2 bases and 8 bases, with 19 bases remaining between them. Germline V gives CDR1 SGHAT, CDR2 FQDESV (reference sequence). In nucleotides, the CDR3 is TGTGCCAGCAGCTTACCAGACAGGGGAGGGGAGGATGAGCAGTTCTTC. It encodes CASSLPDRGGEDEQFF.

The chain joins TRBV6-5 to TRBJ1-2; possibly TRBD1 for D (5 bases). The CDR3 totals 13 residues. Between the trimmed V and J ends, which lost 5 bases and 4 bases, there was a span of 11 bases. The germline V gene encodes CDR1 MNHEY and CDR2 SVGAGI. DNA of the CDR3: TGTGCCAGCAGTGTAGACAGATTCTATGGCTACACCTTC. Protein: CASSVDRFYGYTF.